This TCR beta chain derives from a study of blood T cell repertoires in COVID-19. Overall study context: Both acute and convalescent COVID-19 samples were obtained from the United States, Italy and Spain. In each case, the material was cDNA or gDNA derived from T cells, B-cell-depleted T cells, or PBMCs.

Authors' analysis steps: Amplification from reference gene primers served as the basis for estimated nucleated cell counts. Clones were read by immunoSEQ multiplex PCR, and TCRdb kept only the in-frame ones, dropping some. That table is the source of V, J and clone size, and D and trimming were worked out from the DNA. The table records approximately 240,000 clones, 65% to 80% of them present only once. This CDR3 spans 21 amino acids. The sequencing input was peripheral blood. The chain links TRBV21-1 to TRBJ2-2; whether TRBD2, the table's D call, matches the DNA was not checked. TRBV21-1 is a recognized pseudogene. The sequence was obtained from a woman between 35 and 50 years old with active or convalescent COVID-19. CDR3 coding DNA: TGTGCCAGCAGCAAAGCGCTTTCGGGGGACTCCCGAATATCGAACACCGGGGAGCTGTTTTTT. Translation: CASSKALSGDSRISNTGELFF.